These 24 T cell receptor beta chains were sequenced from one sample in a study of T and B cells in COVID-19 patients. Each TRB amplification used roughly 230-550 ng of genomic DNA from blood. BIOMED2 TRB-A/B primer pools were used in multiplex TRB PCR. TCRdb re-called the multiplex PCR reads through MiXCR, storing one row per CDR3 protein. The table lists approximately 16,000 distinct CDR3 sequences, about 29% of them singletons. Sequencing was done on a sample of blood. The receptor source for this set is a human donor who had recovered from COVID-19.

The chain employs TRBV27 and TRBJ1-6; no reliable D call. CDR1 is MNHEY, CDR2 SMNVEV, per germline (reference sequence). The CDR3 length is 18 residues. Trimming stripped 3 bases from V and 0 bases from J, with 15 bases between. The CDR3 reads CASSLGILGSSYNSPLHF. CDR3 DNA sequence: TGTGCCAGCAGTTTGGGGATTCTGGGAAGCTCCTATAATTCACCCCTCCACTTT.

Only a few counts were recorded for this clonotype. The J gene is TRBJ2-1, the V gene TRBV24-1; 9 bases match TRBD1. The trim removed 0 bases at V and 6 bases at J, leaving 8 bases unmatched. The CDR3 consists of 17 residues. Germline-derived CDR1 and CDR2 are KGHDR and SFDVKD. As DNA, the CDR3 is TGTGCCACCAGTGATTTGCGAAGGGACAGGGAACCCAATGAGCAGTTCTTC. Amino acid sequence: CATSDLRRDREPNEQFF.

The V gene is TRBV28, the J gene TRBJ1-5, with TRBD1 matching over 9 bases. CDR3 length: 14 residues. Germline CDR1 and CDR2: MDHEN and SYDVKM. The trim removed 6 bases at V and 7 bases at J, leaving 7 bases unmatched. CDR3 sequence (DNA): TGTGCCAGCAGCCCTACAGGGGGCTGGCAGCCCCAGCATTTT. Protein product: CASSPTGGWQPQHF.

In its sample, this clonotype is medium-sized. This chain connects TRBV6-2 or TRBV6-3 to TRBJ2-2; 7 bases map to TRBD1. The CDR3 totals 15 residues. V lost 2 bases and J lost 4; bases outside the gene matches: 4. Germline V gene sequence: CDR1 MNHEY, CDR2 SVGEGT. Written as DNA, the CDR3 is TGTGCCAGCAGTTACGCAGGGGGTGGCACCGGGGAGCTGTTTTTT. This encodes CASSYAGGGTGELFF.

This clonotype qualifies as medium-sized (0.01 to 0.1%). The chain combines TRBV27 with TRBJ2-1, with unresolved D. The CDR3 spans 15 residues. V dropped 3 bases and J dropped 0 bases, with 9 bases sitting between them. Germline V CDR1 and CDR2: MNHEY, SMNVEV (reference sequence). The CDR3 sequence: CASSLRESSYNEQFF. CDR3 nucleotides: TGTGCCAGCAGTTTGCGCGAAAGCTCCTACAATGAGCAGTTCTTC.

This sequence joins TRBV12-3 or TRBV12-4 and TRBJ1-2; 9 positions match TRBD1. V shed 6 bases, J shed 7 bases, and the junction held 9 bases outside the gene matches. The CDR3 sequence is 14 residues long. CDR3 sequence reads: CASSPKTGGSGYTF. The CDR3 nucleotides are TGTGCCAGCAGCCCTAAGACAGGGGGGTCTGGCTACACCTTC.

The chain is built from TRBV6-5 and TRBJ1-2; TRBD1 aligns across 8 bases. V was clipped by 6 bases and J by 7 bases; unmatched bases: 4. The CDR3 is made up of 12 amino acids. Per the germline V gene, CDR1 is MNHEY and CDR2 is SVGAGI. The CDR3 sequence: CASRTGDFGYTF. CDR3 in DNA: TGTGCCAGCAGGACAGGGGATTTTGGCTACACCTTC.

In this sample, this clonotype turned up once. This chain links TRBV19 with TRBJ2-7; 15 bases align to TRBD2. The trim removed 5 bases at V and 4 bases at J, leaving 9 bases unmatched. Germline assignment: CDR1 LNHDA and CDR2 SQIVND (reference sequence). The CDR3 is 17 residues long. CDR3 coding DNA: TGTGCCAGTAGTGTTCAACCGGGACTAGCGGGAGGTTACGAGCAGTACTTC. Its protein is CASSVQPGLAGGYEQYF.

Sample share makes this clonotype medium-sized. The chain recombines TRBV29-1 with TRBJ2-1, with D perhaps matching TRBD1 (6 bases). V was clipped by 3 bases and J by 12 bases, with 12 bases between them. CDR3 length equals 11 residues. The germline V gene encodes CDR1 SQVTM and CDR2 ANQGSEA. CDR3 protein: CSVEGRGGQFF. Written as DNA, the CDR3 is TGCAGCGTTGAGGGGAGAGGGGGGCAGTTCTTC.

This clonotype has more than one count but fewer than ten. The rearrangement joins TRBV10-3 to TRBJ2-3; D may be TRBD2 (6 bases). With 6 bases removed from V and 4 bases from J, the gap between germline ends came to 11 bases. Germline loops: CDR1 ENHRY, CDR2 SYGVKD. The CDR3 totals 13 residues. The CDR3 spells CAISGGPPDTQYF. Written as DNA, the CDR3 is TGTGCCATCAGCGGGGGACCCCCAGATACGCAGTATTTT.

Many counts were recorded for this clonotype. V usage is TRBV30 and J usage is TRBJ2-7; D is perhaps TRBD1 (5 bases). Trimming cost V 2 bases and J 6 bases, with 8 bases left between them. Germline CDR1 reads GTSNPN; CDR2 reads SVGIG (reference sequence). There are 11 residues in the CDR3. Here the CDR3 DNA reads TGTGCCTGGAGTCTAGGGGTCGAGCAGTACTTC. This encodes CAWSLGVEQYF.

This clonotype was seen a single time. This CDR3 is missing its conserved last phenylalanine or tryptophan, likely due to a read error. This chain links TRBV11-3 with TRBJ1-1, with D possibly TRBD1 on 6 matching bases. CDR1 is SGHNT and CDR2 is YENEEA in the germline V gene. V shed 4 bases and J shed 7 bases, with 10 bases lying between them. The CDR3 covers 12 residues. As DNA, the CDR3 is TGTGCCAGCAGCTGGGGAGGGGGTGAAGCTTTCCTT. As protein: CASSWGGGEAFL.

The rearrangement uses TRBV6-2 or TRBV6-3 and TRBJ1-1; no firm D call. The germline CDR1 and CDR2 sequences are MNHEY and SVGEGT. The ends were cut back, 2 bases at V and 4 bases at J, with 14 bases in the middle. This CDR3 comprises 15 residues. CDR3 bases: TGTGCCAGCAGTTACGGCGCCCTCCTTGGCACTGAAGCTTTCTTT. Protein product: CASSYGALLGTEAFF.

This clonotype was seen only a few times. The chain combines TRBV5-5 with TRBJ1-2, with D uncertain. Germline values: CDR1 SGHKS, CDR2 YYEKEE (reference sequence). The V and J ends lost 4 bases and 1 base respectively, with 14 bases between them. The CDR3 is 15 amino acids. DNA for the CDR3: TGTGCCAGCAGCCTTCAGCCTACAGTTAACTATGGCTACACCTTC. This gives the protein CASSLQPTVNYGYTF.

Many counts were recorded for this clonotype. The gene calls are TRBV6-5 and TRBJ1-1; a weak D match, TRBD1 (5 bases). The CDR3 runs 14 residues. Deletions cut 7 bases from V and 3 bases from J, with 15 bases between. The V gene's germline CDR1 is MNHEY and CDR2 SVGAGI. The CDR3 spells CASTKDTGDTEAFF. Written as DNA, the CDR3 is TGTGCCAGCACCAAGGATACGGGGGACACTGAAGCTTTCTTT.

The CDR3 protein is CASTLRQGGLYGYTF. The CDR3 region has the DNA TGTGCCAGCACCCTCCGACAGGGTGGGCTCTATGGCTACACCTTC. The chain links TRBV6-2 or TRBV6-3 to TRBJ1-2; TRBD1 matches 7 bases. There are 15 residues in the CDR3. Germline values: CDR1 MNHEY, CDR2 SVGEGT. V dropped 7 bases and J dropped 4; count of bases not matched to a gene: 12.

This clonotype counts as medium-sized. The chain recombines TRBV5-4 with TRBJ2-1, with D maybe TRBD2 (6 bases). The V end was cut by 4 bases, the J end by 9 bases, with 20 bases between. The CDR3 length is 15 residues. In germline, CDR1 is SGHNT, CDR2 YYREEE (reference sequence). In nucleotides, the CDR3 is TGTGCCAGCAGCACCCTACCCCTAGCGCCAAGTGAGCAGTTCTTC. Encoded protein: CASSTLPLAPSEQFF.

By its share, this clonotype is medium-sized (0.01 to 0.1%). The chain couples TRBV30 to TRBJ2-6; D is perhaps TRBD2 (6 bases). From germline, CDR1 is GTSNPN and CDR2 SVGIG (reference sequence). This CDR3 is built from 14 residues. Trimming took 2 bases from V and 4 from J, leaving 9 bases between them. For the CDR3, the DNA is TGTGCCTGGAGTTGGAGCGGGGGGGCCAACGTCCTGACTTTC. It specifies CAWSWSGGANVLTF. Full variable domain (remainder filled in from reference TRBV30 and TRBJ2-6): SQTIHQWPATLVQPVGSPLSLECTVEGTSNPNLYWYRQAAGRGLQLLFYSVGIGQISSEVPQNLSASRPQDRQFILSSKKLLLSDSGFYLCAWSWSGGANVLTFGAGSRLTVL.

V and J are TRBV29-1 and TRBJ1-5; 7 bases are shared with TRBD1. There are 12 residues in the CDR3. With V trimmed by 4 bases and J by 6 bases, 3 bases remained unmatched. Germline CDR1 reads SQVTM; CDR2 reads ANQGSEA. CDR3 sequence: CSVVQGGQPQHF. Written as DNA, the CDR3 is TGCAGCGTTGTGCAGGGGGGTCAGCCCCAGCATTTT.

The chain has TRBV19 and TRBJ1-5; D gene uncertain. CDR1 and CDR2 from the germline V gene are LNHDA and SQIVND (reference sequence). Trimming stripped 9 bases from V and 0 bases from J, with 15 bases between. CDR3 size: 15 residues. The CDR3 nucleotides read TGTGCCAGCAGCCCGACCCGAGATAGCAATCAGCCCCAGCATTTT. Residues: CASSPTRDSNQPQHF.

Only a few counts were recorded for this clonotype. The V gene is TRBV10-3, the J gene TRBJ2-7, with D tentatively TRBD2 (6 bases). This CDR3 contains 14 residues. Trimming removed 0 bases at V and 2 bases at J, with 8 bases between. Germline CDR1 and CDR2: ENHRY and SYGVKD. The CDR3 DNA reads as TGTGCCATCAGTGAGTCCCCGGGGGCCTACGAGCAGTACTTC. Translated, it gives CAISESPGAYEQYF.

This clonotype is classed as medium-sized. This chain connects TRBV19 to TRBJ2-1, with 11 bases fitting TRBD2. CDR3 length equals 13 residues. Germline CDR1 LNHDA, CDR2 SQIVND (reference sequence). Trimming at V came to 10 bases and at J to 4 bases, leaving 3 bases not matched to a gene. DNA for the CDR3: TGTGCCACGGGGACTAGCGGTTACAATGAGCAGTTCTTC. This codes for CATGTSGYNEQFF.

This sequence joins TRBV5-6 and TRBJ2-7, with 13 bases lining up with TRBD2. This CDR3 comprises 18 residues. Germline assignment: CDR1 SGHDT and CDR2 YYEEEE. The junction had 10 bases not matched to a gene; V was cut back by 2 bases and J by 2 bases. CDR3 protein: CASSLDGLAGALTYEQYF. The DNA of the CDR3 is TGTGCCAGCAGCTTAGACGGACTAGCGGGAGCCTTAACCTACGAGCAGTACTTC.

CDR3 sequence (DNA): TGTGCCAGCAGCTCCCGGGGGGGGTCTAACACTGAAGCTTTCTTT. Translation gives CASSSRGGSNTEAFF. The rearrangement uses TRBV11-3 and TRBJ1-1, with a weak D call TRBD1 (5 bases). The length of the CDR3 is 15 residues. V gave up 4 bases and J gave up 2 bases, with 14 bases separating them. Germline V gives CDR1 SGHNT, CDR2 YENEEA. The complete variable domain, with remaining parts taken from reference TRBV11-3 and TRBJ1-1, reads EAGVVQSPRYKIIEKKQPVAFWCNPISGHNTLYWYLQNLGQGPELLIRYENEEAVDDSQLPKDRFSAERLKGVDSTLKIQPAELGDSAVYLCASSSRGGSNTEAFFGQGTRLTVV.